Reported below is one T cell receptor beta chain. Assay used: immunoSEQ multiplex PCR; TCRdb lists only in-frame clones, some missing. The sample holds about 92,000 clones, roughly four fifths seen once. The junction had 4 bases not matched to a gene; V was cut back by 6 bases and J by 6 bases. Germline lookup yields CDR1 SNHLY and CDR2 FYNNEI. The CDR3 totals 13 residues. The sample is drawn from a study of control samples from healthy donors and cancer patients. Material for sequencing was blood. This chain connects TRBV2 to TRBJ2-1, with TRBD2 matching over 8 bases. This TCR was sampled from a woman in her sixties in good health. CDR3 protein: CASRGLGVNEQFF. The CDR3 bases are TGTGCCAGCAGGGGACTAGGGGTCAATGAGCAGTTCTTC.